A single sample is the source of the 9 T cell receptor beta chains below, sequenced in a study of blood T cell repertoires in COVID-19. Sequenced by immunoSEQ multiplex PCR; TCRdb stores in-frame clones only, minus some. The sample lists roughly 360,000 clones, 88% occurring once. Sample: PBMCs or T cells enriched from blood (not recorded which). These receptors all come from a woman in her thirties with acute COVID-19.

This chain links TRBV2 with TRBJ1-4, with TRBD1 identical over 10 bases. CDR3 length equals 15 residues. V shed 4 bases and J 5 bases; nucleotides not matched to a gene: 4. CDR1 is SNHLY and CDR2 is FYNNEI in the germline V gene. CDR3 region: CASSGTGGSNEKLFF. CDR3 DNA sequence: TGTGCCAGCAGTGGGACAGGGGGATCCAATGAAAAACTGTTTTTT.

The CDR3 DNA is TGTGCCACCAGCAGAGACCCGCCTGGGGGGTTGGAGACCCAGTACTTC. Encoded protein: CATSRDPPGGLETQYF. The chain has TRBV15 and TRBJ2-5; perhaps TRBD2 as D (6 bases). CDR3 length: 16 amino acids. Per the germline V gene, CDR1 is LNHNV and CDR2 is YYDKDF (reference sequence). Trimming pared 0 bases from V and 5 bases from J, leaving 16 bases between.

Turning to this clone: Additional DNA sequences in this sample encode the identical CDR3. The chain combines TRBV20-1 with TRBJ2-7, with 7 bases lining up with TRBD1. This CDR3 is built from 11 residues. V was pared by 6 bases and J by 4 bases, with 3 bases of the junction left unmatched. Germline CDR1 and CDR2: DFQATT and SNEGSKA (reference sequence). The CDR3 nucleotides are TGCAGTGCAAGGACAGGTTACGAGCAGTACTTC. It is translated as CSARTGYEQYF.

This clone was seen more than once but under ten times. The gene calls are TRBV30 and TRBJ1-1, with unresolved D. The germline CDR1 and CDR2 sequences are GTSNPN and SVGIG (reference sequence). The CDR3 consists of 14 residues. V was shortened by 1 base and J by 8 bases, with 17 bases between the two germline ends. The CDR3 spells CAWSAQKPNLEAFF. The CDR3 DNA sequence: TGTGCCTGGAGTGCCCAAAAGCCCAATCTCGAAGCTTTCTTT.

The V call is TRBV4-2, the J call TRBJ1-2; D is ambiguous. CDR1 is LGHNA, CDR2 YNFKEQ, per germline. Trimming left V 4 bases short and J 3 bases short, with 12 bases between. The CDR3 has 14 amino acids. CDR3 in amino acids: CASSPAGMDYGYTF. CDR3 nucleotide sequence: TGTGCCAGCAGCCCAGCGGGGATGGACTATGGCTACACCTTC.

This rearrangement joins TRBV11-2 to TRBJ1-1, with no clear D. Trimming left V 4 bases short and J 8 bases short, with 11 bases between. The CDR3 has 12 residues. CDR1 is SGHAT and CDR2 is FQNNGV in the germline V gene. The CDR3 is CASSWTGSEAFF. The CDR3 DNA follows: TGTGCCAGCAGCTGGACGGGGTCGGAAGCTTTCTTT.

This clone was seen only a few times. CDR3 in DNA: TGTGCCAGCAGTGATCAGTTTTTACTAGCGGGGACGACCGAGCAGTACTTC. As protein: CASSDQFLLAGTTEQYF. V gene TRBV2 combines with J gene TRBJ2-7; TRBD2 agrees at 10 bases. Germline-derived CDR1 and CDR2 are SNHLY and FYNNEI. This CDR3 comprises 17 residues. V lost 3 bases to trimming and J lost 6 bases; unmatched junction nucleotides: 14.

The J gene is TRBJ2-3, the V gene TRBV7-9; tentative D call: TRBD2 (6 bases). The CDR3 is made up of 15 amino acids. V dropped 3 bases and J dropped 1 base, with 11 bases sitting between them. Per germline, CDR1 SEHNR and CDR2 FQNEAQ (reference sequence). CDR3 DNA sequence: TGTGCCAGCAGCTTTGGGGGGTCGGGCACAGATACGCAGTATTTT. Protein sequence: CASSFGGSGTDTQYF.

This clone occurred once. Here the CDR3 reads CASSHRGPGTEAFF. The CDR3 bases are TGTGCCAGCAGCCACAGGGGGCCGGGGACTGAAGCTTTCTTT. This chain uses TRBV3-1 (or the pseudogene TRBV3-2) with TRBJ1-1; 8 bases align to TRBD1. The CDR3 is 14 amino acids. The ends lost 3 bases at V and 5 bases at J; junction bases unmatched: 5. Germline V lookup: CDR1 LGHDT, CDR2 YNNKEL (reference sequence).